This TCR beta chain is drawn from a study of blood T cell repertoires in COVID-19 (dated by TCRdb to the early 2020s). For context, the study as a whole: Collaborator samples came from the United States, Italy and Spain and covered acute and convalescent phases of COVID-19. The material from the prospective study consisted of cDNA or gDNA derived from T cells, B-cell-depleted T cells, or PBMCs. Deeply sampled blood TCRbeta repertoires from subjects exposed to, actively infected with, or recovered from COVID-19 were included in the dataset. A freely available public database, intended as a resource for researchers studying the immune response to SARS-CoV-2, is where the repertoires were released. Samples came from the ongoing ImmuneRACE study (first 160 participants) plus 1,254 subjects from 6 global collaborators. Nearly every sample came with metadata listing a de-identified subject ID, COVID-19 status, age in years and sex. HLA class I and class II types, where available, came from metadata supplied by the sample provider rather than from assay-based typing. Broader findings and caveats from the paper: The quantity of clinical and demographic metadata differed by source and by participant and was supplied without curation.

V gives up 4 bases and J gives up 1 base, and the segment between their germline ends measures 16 bases. CDR1 and CDR2 are drawn from the germline V gene: LGHNA, YSLEER. Taken from cysteine to phenylalanine, the CDR3 has 17 residues. Only the CDR3 part of the read is kept: 51 bases, read in frame from the first base. One collaborating source in Seattle enrolled patients during active infection and followed them longitudinally through the course of disease. The collaborating institutions used their own protocols to collect whole blood in K2EDTA tubes. Collaborator samples were shipped for TCRbeta analysis as frozen whole blood, isolated PBMCs, or DNA extracted from either sample type. TCRbeta CDR3 regions were amplified from genomic DNA using the immunoSEQ Assay, a bias-controlled multiplex PCR. The authors' pipeline ran thus. The number of nucleated cells in each sample was estimated by amplification of reference gene primers within the assay. To quantify the absolute abundance of each unique TCRbeta CDR3 rearrangement, sequence reads were collapsed and filtered. For each sample, productive Simpson clonality was calculated as the square root of Simpson's diversity index over productive rearrangements. TCRdb holds this immuneACCESS table with in-frame rearrangements only. Some clones are missing; in checked studies, unresolved V genes explain under half, and the rest has no known cause. For V, J and clone size, that table is used; D and trimming come from the DNA. For this sample the table gives approximately 350,000 clones, of which 65% to 90% were detected only once. The top ten clones comprise roughly 7.2% of the sample.

As concerns this clone: It lacks a known antigen. No per-base quality is available; no much larger clone lies one base away.

The sequenced sample was peripheral blood. The chain employs TRBV4-3 and TRBJ2-2; a tentative D match to TRBD1 spans 5 bases. The sequence was obtained from a woman between 55 and 75 years old with COVID-19, enrolled during active disease. The CDR3 amino acid sequence is: CASSPRPLGQNTGELFF. The nucleotide sequence reads as follows: TGCGCCAGCAGCCCCCGCCCCCTCGGACAGAACACCGGGGAGCTGTTTTTT.